This T cell receptor beta chain comes out of a study of blood T cell repertoires in COVID-19. Turning to the study itself: Acute-phase and convalescent COVID-19 samples originated in the United States, Italy and Spain. In each case, the material was cDNA or gDNA derived from T cells, B-cell-depleted T cells, or PBMCs.

As originally analysed: Quantification of nucleated cells was approximated via reference gene primer amplification. The table came from immunoSEQ multiplex PCR; TCRdb's copy has only in-frame clones and leaves some out. For V, J and clone size, that table is used; D and trimming come from the DNA. The data show 310,000 or so clones, with roughly 90% seen just once and 5% to 7.5% held by the top ten. With 9 bases removed from V and 5 bases from J, the gap between germline ends came to 10 bases. The length of the CDR3 is 11 residues. Sequencing was done on a sample of peripheral blood. The J gene is TRBJ1-2, the V gene TRBV12-3 or TRBV12-4; D is unresolved. The receptor was isolated from a man between 18 and 35 years old who had recovered from COVID-19. The CDR3 DNA reads TGTGCCAGTTCTCGCCAGTATGGCTACACCTTC. Translating gives CASSRQYGYTF.